Detailed here is one T cell receptor beta chain. Antigen specificity is unknown. This entry is derived from a study of response to subunit inactivated influenza vaccine. The study's findings and limits: That few new T cells are recruited by each seasonal influenza vaccination was the authors' suggestion.

One entry per CDR3 protein, called by TCRdb with MiXCR from the RT-PCR reads. This table has roughly 520,000 distinct CDR3 sequences, around 25% appearing once. The CDR3 runs 13 residues. The trim removed 8 bases at V and 7 bases at J, leaving 6 bases unmatched. CDR1 is DFQATT, CDR2 SNEGSKA, per germline (reference sequence). The chain couples TRBV20-1 to TRBJ2-1, with 12 bases aligning to TRBD1. Material: CD4+ T cells sorted from PBMCs, obtained 4 to 6 days after vaccination. The receptor was derived from a man in his forties or fifties who received an inactivated influenza vaccine. The CDR3 nucleotides are TGCAGTTCCGGGACAGGGGGCATAAATGAGCAGTTCTTC. This codes for CSSGTGGINEQFF.